This T cell receptor beta chain was captured in a study of blood T cell repertoires in COVID-19. Per the study methods: Quantification of nucleated cells was approximated via reference gene primer amplification. Only in-frame clones appear in the TCRdb table, and some are missing; sequencing was by immunoSEQ multiplex PCR. V and J calls plus clone size are reproduced from that table; the DNA served to infer D and trimming. This sample has 150,000 to 200,000 clones, with approximately 90% found just once. This CDR3 has 13 residues. In germline, CDR1 is MDHEN, CDR2 SYDVKM. The V end was cut by 3 bases, the J end by 4 bases, with 6 bases between.

This TCR derives from a woman in her twenties or thirties with active or convalescent COVID-19. The J gene is TRBJ1-4, the V gene TRBV28, with TRBD1 as a possible D gene (5 bases). Source material: peripheral blood. CDR3: CASSLTDNEKLFF. In nucleotides, the CDR3 is TGTGCCAGCAGTTTGACAGATAATGAAAAACTGTTTTTT.